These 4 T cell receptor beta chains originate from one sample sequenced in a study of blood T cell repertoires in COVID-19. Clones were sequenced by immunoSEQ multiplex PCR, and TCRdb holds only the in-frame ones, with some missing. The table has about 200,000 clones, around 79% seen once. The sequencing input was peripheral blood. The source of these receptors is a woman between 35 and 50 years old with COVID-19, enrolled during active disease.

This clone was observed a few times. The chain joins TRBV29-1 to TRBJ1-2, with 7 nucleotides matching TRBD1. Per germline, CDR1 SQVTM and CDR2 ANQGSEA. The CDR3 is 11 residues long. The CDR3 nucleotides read TGCAGTGACCTAGGGACAGTTGGCTACACCTTC. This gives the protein CSDLGTVGYTF.

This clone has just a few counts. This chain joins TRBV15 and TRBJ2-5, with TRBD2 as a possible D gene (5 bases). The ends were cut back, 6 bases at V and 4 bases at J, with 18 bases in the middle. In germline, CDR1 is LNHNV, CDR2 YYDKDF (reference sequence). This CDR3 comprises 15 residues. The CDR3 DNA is TGTGCCACCAGGACGGACTCCCCGTATTCAGAGACCCAGTACTTC. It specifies CATRTDSPYSETQYF.

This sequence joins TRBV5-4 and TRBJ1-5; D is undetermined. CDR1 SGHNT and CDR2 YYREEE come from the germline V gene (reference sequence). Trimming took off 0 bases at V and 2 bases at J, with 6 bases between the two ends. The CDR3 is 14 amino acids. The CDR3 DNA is TGTGCCAGCAGCTTGGGTGGAGGCAATCAGCCCCAGCATTTT. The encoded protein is CASSLGGGNQPQHF.

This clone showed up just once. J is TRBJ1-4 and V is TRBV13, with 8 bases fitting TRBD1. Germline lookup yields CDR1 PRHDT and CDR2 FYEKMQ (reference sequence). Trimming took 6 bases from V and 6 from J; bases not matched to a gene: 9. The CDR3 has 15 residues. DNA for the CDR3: TGTGCCAGCAGGCGATGGACAGGGAAGGATGAAAAACTGTTTTTT. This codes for CASRRWTGKDEKLFF.